This T cell receptor beta chain was sequenced in a study of blood T cell repertoires in COVID-19. On the study more broadly: COVID-19 samples from acute and convalescent phases originated in the United States, Italy and Spain. PBMCs, B-cell-depleted T cells, or T cells provided the cDNA or gDNA that made up the material.

This table comes from immunoSEQ multiplex PCR, and its TCRdb copy is limited to in-frame clones, with some not included. The sample has around 250,000 clones; about 90% are singletons. The study recruited people aged about 18 to 95 years across about two dozen US areas. The specimen sequenced was PBMCs or T cells enriched from blood (not recorded which). This clonotype originated in a human donor in a cohort exposed to, infected with or recovered from COVID-19 (not recorded which). The donor label of this sample is uncertain.

CDR3: CASSQGMSGGSYEQYF. CDR3 coding DNA: TGCGCCAGCAGCCAAGGCATGAGCGGGGGCTCCTACGAGCAGTACTTC. The chain joins TRBV4-1 to TRBJ2-7, with TRBD2 matching over 8 bases. V shed 1 base, J shed 0 bases, and the junction held 5 bases outside the gene matches. The germline V gene has CDR1 MGHRA and CDR2 YSYEKL. The CDR3 totals 16 residues.